These T cell receptor beta chains were read from a single sample in a study of T cell responses to AZD1222 COVID-19 vaccine. The assay was immunoSEQ multiplex PCR, and TCRdb's table has in-frame clones only and misses some. The profile shows about 120,000 clones, about 85% of them singletons. Material: peripheral blood, obtained on day 0 of AZD1222 vaccination. These receptors were taken from an adult in good health. The CDR3 runs from the conserved cysteine through the conserved F or W. The D gene is left open where the match is weak.

d_gene	j_gene	v_gene	CDR3aa
NA	TRBJ1-6	TRBV5-6	CASSPPGVSPLHF
NA	TRBJ2-2	TRBV28	CASSHFKPETGELFF
TRBD1	TRBJ1-3	TRBV11-1	CASSSRGDRRNTIYF
NA	TRBJ1-3	TRBV15	CATSRGDISSGNTIYF
TRBD1	TRBJ2-1	TRBV28	CASSQDRGRVGYNEQFF
NA	TRBJ2-4	TRBV5-1	CASSLADQVLAKNIQYF
NA	TRBJ2-1	TRBV3-1/TRBV3-2	CASSQGVGSDEQFF
NA	TRBJ1-4	TRBV28	CAGSRQGLEKLFF
TRBD1	TRBJ2-6	TRBV29-1	CSVAVTGFIGANVLTF
NA	TRBJ1-1	TRBV5-4	CASSLAVGATEAFF
NA	TRBJ1-2	TRBV7-9	CASSLVVGQIYGYTF
TRBD1	TRBJ2-1	TRBV3-1/TRBV3-2	CASSQEAGGNDEQFF
TRBD1	TRBJ1-1	TRBV6-1	CASSEDGGTAEAFF
NA	TRBJ2-7	TRBV4-1	CASSQEEGFGYEQYF
NA	TRBJ1-1	TRBV6-5	CASKRSMNTEAFF
TRBD1	TRBJ1-2	TRBV24-1	CATSGRQGASDYGYTF
TRBD1	TRBJ1-2	TRBV5-4	CASTRDSPYGYTF
NA	TRBJ1-3	TRBV6-2/TRBV6-3	CASSPARNTIYF
NA	TRBJ2-1	TRBV2	CASSVEGGPPNEQFF
TRBD1	TRBJ1-2	TRBV6-5	CASSYSGGSGNGYTF